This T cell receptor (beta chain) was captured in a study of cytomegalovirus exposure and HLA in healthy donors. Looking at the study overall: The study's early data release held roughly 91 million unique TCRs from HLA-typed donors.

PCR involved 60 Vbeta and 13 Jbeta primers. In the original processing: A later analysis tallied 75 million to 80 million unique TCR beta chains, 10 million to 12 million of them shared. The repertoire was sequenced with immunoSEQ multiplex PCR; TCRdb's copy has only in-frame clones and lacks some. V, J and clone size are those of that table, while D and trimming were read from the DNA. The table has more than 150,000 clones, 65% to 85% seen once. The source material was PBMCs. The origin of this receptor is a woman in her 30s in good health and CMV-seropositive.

The CDR3 here is CASSLDWTLGGSRNTEAFF. CDR3 bases: TGTGCCAGCAGCTTGGATTGGACGTTGGGGGGAAGTAGGAACACTGAAGCTTTCTTT. The chain couples TRBV5-6 to TRBJ1-1; D perhaps matches TRBD1 (5 bases). CDR1 is SGHDT and CDR2 is YYEEEE in the germline V gene. The CDR3 spans 19 residues. Trimming took 0 bases from V and 1 from J, leaving 22 bases between them.